The 6 T cell receptor beta chains reported below all come from one sample, sequenced in a study of T cell changes during pregnancy in multiple sclerosis. TCRdb keeps only in-frame clones here, not all; method: immunoSEQ multiplex PCR. The sample shows roughly 79,000 clones, 93% of them seen only once. The sequences come from peripheral blood, collected in the second trimester of pregnancy. The receptors were gathered from a female donor in good health, enrolled as a control in a pregnancy study.

The CDR3 coding sequence is TGTGCCAGCAGCGTGTTTGCGGGACAGGAGAACACTGAAGCTTTCTTT. Its translation: CASSVFAGQENTEAFF. The chain combines TRBV9 with TRBJ1-1, with 8 positions matching TRBD1. Germline V gene data show CDR1 as SGDLS and CDR2 as YYNGEE. J gave up 1 base and V 2 bases, and 7 bases lay outside the gene matches. This CDR3 comprises 16 residues.

This chain joins TRBV14 and TRBJ2-7; D is perhaps TRBD1 (5 bases). The CDR3 contains 15 residues. The germline CDR1 and CDR2 sequences are SGHDN and FVKESK. Trimming removed 1 base at V and 3 bases at J, with 13 bases between. CDR3 coding DNA: TGTGCCAGCAGCCAAGGCTTTACAGGAGTCTACGAGCAGTACTTC. Protein product: CASSQGFTGVYEQYF.

The rearrangement links TRBV27 to TRBJ2-2; 9 positions match TRBD1. J was trimmed by 4 bases and V by 3 bases; bases with no gene match: 12. CDR1 and CDR2 from the germline V gene are MNHEY and SMNVEV (reference sequence). The CDR3 totals 18 residues. CDR3 coding DNA: TGTGCCAGCAGTTTTAGGATCCCGGGACAGGGTGCCACCGGGGAGCTGTTTTTT. Its protein product is CASSFRIPGQGATGELFF.

This clone was seen a single time. The DNA for the CDR3 is TGTGCCAGTCGAGGACAGGGGGTAGCCTACAATGAGCAGTTCTTC. The encoded protein is CASRGQGVAYNEQFF. V gene TRBV7-9 combines with J gene TRBJ2-1, with 10 bases aligning to TRBD1. Germline V gene lookup returns CDR1 SEHNR and CDR2 FQNEAQ (reference sequence). V trimming: 9 bases; J trimming: 2 bases; junction bases outside the gene matches: 7. The CDR3 spans 15 residues.

The genes are TRBV5-1 and TRBJ1-4; D is uncertain. CDR1 is SGHRS and CDR2 is YFSETQ in the germline V gene. The ends were cut back, 0 bases at V and 2 bases at J, with 5 bases in the middle. This CDR3 spans 14 amino acids. As DNA, the CDR3 is TGCGCCAGCAGCTTGGCCGGGACTAATGAAAAACTGTTTTTT. Protein: CASSLAGTNEKLFF.

CDR3 nucleotide sequence: TGTGCCAGCAGCGTGGGGACAGGGGTGTTATACGAGCAGTACTTC. Translation gives CASSVGTGVLYEQYF. This chain links TRBV9 with TRBJ2-7; TRBD1 matches 10 bases. V shed 2 bases and J 4 bases; nucleotides not matched to a gene: 6. There are 15 residues in the CDR3. In germline, CDR1 is SGDLS, CDR2 YYNGEE.